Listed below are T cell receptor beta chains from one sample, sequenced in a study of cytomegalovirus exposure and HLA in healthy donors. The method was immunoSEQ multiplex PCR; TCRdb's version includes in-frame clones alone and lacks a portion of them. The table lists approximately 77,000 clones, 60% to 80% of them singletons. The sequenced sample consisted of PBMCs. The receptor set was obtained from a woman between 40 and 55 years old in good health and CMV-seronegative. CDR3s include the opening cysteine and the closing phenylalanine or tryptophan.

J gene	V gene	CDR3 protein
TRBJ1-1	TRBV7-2	CASSLMAGVITEAFF
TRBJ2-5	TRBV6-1	CASSEGGEIQETQYF
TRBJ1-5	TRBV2	CASSEEQGLGVGNQPQHF
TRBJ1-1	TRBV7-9	CASSPSIGAKWNTEAFF
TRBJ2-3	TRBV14	CASSQLTSVADTQYF
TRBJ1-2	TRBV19	CASREDRGMSEYGYTF
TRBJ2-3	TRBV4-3	CASSQDPAGADTQYF
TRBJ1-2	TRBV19	CASSMVRNYGYTF
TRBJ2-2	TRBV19	CASSISQNTGELFF
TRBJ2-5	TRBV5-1	CASSPGLPFQETQYF
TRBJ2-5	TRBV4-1	CASSQDRSLAGDQETQYF
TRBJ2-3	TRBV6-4	CASSVQAGADTQYF